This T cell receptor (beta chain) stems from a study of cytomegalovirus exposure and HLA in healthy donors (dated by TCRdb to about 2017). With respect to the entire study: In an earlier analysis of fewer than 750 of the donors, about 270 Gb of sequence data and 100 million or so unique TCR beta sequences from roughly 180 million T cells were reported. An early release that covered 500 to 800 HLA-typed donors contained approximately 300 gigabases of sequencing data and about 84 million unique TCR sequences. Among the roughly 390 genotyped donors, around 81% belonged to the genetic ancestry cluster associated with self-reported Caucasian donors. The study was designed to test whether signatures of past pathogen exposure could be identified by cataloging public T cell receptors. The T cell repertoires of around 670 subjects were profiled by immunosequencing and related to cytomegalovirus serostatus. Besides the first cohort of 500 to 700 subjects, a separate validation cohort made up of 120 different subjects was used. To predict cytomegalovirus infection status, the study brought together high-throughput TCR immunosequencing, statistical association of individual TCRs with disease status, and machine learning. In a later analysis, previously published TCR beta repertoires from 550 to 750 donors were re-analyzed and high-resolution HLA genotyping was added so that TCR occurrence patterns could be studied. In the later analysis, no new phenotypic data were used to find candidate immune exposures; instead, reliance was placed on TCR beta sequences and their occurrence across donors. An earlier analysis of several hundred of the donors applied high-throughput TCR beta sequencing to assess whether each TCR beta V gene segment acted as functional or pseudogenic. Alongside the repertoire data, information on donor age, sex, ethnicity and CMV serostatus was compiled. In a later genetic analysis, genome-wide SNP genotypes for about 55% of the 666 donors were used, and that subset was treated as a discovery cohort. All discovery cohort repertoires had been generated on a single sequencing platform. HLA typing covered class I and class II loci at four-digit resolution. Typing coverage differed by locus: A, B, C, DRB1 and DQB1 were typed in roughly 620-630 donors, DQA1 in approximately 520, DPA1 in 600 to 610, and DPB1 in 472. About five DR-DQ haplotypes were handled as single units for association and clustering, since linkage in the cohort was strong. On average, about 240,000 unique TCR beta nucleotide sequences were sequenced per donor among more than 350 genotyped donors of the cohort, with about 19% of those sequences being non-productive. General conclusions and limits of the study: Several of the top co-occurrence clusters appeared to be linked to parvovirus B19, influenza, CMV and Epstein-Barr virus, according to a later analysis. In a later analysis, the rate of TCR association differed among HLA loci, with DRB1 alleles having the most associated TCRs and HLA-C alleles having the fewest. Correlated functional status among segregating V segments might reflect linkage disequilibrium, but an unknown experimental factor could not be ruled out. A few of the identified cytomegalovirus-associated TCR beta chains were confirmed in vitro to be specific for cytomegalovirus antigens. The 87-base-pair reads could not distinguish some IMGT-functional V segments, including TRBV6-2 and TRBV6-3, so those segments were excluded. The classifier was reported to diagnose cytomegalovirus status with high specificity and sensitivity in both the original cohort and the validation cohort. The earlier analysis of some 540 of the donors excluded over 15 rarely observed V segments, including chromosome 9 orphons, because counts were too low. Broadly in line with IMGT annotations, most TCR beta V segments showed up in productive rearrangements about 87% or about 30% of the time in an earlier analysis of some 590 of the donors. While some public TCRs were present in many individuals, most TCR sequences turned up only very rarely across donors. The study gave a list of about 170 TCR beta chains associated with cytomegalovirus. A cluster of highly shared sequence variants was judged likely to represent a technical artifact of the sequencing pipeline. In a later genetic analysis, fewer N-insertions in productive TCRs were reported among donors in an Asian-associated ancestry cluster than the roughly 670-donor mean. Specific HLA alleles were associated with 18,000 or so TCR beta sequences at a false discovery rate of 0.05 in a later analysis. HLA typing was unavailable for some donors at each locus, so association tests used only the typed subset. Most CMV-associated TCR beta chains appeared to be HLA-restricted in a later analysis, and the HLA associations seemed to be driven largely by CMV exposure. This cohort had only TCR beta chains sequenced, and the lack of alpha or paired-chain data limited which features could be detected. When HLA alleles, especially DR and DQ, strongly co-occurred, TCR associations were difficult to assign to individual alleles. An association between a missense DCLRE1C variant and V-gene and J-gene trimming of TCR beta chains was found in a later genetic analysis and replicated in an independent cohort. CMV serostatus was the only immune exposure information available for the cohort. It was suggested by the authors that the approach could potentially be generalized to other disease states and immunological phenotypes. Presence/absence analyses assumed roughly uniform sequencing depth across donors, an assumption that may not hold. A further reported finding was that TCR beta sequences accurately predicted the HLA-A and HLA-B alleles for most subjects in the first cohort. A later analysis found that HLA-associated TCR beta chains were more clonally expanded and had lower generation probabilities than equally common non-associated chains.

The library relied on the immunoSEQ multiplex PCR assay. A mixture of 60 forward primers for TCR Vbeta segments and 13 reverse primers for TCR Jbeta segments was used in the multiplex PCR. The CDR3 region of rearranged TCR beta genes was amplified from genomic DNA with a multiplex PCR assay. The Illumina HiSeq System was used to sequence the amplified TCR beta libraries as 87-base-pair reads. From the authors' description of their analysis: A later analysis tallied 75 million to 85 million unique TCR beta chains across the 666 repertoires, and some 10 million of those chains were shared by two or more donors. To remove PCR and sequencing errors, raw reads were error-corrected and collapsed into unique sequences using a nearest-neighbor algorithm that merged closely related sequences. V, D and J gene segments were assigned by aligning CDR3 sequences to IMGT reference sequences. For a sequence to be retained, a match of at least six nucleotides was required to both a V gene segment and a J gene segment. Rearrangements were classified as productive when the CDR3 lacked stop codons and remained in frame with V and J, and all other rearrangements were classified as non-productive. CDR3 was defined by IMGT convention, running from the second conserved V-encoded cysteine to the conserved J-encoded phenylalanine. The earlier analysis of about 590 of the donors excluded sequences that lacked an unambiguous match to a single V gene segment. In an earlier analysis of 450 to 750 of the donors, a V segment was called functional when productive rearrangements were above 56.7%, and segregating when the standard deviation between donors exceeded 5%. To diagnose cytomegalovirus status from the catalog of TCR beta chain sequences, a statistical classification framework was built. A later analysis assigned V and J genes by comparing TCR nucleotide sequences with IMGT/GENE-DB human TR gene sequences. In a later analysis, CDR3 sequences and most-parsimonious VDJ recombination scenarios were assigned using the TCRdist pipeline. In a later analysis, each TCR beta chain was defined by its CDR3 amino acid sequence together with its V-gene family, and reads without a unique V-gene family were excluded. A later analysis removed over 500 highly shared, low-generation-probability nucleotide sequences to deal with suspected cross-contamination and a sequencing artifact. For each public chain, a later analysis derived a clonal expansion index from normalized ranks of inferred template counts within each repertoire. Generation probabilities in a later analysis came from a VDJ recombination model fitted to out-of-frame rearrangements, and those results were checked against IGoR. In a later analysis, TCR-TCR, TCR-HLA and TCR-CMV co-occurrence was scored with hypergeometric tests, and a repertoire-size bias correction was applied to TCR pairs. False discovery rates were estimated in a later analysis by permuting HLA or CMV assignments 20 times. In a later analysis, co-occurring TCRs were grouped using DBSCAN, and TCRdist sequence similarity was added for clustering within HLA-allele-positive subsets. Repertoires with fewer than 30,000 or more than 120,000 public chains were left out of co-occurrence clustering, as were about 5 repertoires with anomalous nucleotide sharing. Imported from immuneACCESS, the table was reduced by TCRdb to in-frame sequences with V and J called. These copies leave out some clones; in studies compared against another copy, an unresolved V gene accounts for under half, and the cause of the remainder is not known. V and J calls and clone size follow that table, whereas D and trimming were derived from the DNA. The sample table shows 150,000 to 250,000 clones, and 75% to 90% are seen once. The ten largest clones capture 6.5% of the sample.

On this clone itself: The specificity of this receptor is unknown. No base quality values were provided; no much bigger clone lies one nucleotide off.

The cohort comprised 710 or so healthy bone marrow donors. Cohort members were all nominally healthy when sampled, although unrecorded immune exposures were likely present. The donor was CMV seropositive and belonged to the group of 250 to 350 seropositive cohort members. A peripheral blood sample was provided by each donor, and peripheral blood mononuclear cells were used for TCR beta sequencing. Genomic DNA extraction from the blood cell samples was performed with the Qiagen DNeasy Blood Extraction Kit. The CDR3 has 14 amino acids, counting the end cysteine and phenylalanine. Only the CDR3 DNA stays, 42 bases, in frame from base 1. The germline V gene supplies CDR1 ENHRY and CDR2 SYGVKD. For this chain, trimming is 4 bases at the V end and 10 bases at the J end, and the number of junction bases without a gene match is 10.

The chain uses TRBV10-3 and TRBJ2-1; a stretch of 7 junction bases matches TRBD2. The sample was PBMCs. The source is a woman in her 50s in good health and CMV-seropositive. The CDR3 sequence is CAISVEGRVGEQFF. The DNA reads TGTGCCATCAGTGTGGAGGGGAGGGTTGGGGAGCAGTTCTTC.